This T cell receptor (beta chain) emerged from a study of cytotoxic CD8 clonotypes in ibrutinib-treated CLL. Study context: Recorded responses included 25 or so partial and 2 complete; following median approximately 5.5 years, approximately 15 stayed remitted and about twelve progressed. Whole-study results and caveats: Measured clonality at baseline was greater than in age-matched healthy donors and tracked with circulating CD8+ T-cell counts.

The intended depth for sequencing was 1 in 200,000 to 1 in 1 million T cells. Method: immunoSEQ multiplex PCR; TCRdb's copy keeps in-frame clones and lacks some. Among over 100,000 clones listed, approximately 85% were seen once. Germline V lookup: CDR1 MNHEY, CDR2 SMNVEV (reference sequence). The CDR3 runs 13 residues. V dropped 11 bases and J dropped 2 bases, with 15 bases sitting between them. From cryopreserved PBMCs came about 2 micrograms of genomic DNA used for TCR beta libraries. As concerns this clone: The antigen remains unidentified.

The sequenced sample was PBMCs, obtained after 24 months of ibrutinib treatment. The TCR comes from a human donor with chronic lymphocytic leukemia. The rearrangement links TRBV27 to TRBJ1-2; D not resolved. CDR3: CASRPGRNYGYTF. The CDR3, as DNA: TGTGCCTCGCGACCGGGGAGGAACTATGGCTACACCTTC.